The present T cell receptor delta chain was sequenced within a study of Vδ1+ human thymocytes. Whole-study results and caveats: Highly polyclonal TRG and TRD repertoires with Gaussian CDR3 length distributions appeared in thymus.

Germline trimming cut 1 base from V and 0 bases from J; bases unmatched to any gene: 11. The CDR3 runs 19 residues. Germline V gene data show CDR1 as TSWWSYY and CDR2 as QGS. The template was reverse-transcribed extracted RNA. Pooled V-gene forward primers with one constant-region reverse primer generated the CDR3 amplicons by multiplex PCR. TCRdb re-called the multiplex PCR reads using CATT. The sample lists 80,000 or so delta-chain clones; about 30% were seen once. Worth noting for this clone: Its antigen is undetermined.

This chain connects TRDV1 to TRDJ1; 10 nucleotides match TRDD3. Source material: Vdelta1+ gamma-delta thymocytes from the thymus. Indicated subset: FACS-sorted CD3+ TCRalphabeta- TCRVdelta1+ TCRVdelta2- thymocytes. The receptor was isolated from a boy younger than two who had congenital heart surgery. The CDR3 DNA sequence: TGTGCTCTTGGGGAACGTCCACGACGTACTGGGGGATACACCGATAAACTCATCTTT. This translates into CALGERPRRTGGYTDKLIF.